This is a list of T cell receptor beta chains from one sample in a study of blood T cell repertoires in COVID-19. Generated by immunoSEQ multiplex PCR, the TCRdb table keeps only in-frame clones and is missing some. The table shows about 51,000 clones, with 80% to 95% occurring only once. Sequences were obtained from peripheral blood. Every receptor here comes from a man in his forties or fifties with acute or convalescent COVID-19. CDR3s include the opening cysteine and the closing phenylalanine or tryptophan. A D gene is named only where the DNA matches it firmly. A row's size may be missing; if present it is once, few, many or a size class.

clone_size j_call v_call d_call cdr3_nt cdr3_aa
NA TRBJ1-2 TRBV10-3 NA TGTGCCATCAGTGAAGGACAAGGGTATGGCTACACCTTC CAISEGQGYGYTF
NA TRBJ2-7 TRBV5-1 TRBD1 TGCGCCAGCAGCTTAGTTTCAGGGGGCGAGCAGTACTTC CASSLVSGGEQYF
NA TRBJ1-2 TRBV6-5 TRBD1 TGTGCCAGCAGTCCCCGGACAGGGGAAGATGGCTACACCTTC CASSPRTGEDGYTF
NA TRBJ2-6 TRBV5-1 NA TGCGCCAGCAGCTGGGGGGAAAACTCTGGGGCCAACGTCCTGACTTTC CASSWGENSGANVLTF
NA TRBJ2-6 TRBV29-1 NA TGCAGCGTCCCCGAGGGTTGGCCGGGGGAAGGGAGGGCCAACGTCCTGACTTTC CSVPEGWPGEGRANVLTF
NA TRBJ2-5 TRBV6-1 TRBD1 TGTGCCAGCAGTGATTACAGGGGCATAGTGGAGACCCAGTACTTC CASSDYRGIVETQYF
NA TRBJ2-7 TRBV18 TRBD1 TGTGCCAGCTCACGGGTGGGACAGACCTACGAGCAGTACTTC CASSRVGQTYEQYF
NA TRBJ1-3 TRBV19 NA TGTGCCAGTAGAGAGGGGGTTTTCTCTGGAAACACCATATATTTT CASREGVFSGNTIYF
NA TRBJ2-7 TRBV7-9 TRBD1 TGTGCCAGCAGCTTAGGTGTCGGGACAGCATCCTACGAGCAGTACTTC CASSLGVGTASYEQYF
NA TRBJ1-4 TRBV7-8 NA TGTGCCAGCAGCTTGACACTTGGCCGCGCCCTCACTAATGAAAAACTGTTTTTT CASSLTLGRALTNEKLFF
NA TRBJ1-2 TRBV7-2 NA TGTGCCAGCAGCCTAGCCCCCGGAAGGGAGTATGGCTACACCTTC CASSLAPGREYGYTF
NA TRBJ2-2 TRBV5-1 NA TGCGCCAGCAGCCCCCTCGGTGGGGAGGCCGGGGAGCTGTTTTTT CASSPLGGEAGELFF
once TRBJ2-4 TRBV13 TRBD1 TGTGCCAGCAGCTCCCTCCGGACAGGAGCGGTGGCCAAAAACATTCAGTACTTC CASSSLRTGAVAKNIQYF
few TRBJ2-2 TRBV27 TRBD1 TGTGCCAGCAGTTACAGGGGGGACACCGGGGAGCTGTTTTTT CASSYRGDTGELFF
NA TRBJ2-3 TRBV19 TRBD1 TGTGCCAGTACCGCAACCCCGGGACAGGGGACAGATACGCAGTATTTT CASTATPGQGTDTQYF
NA TRBJ1-5 TRBV28 TRBD1 TGTGCCAGCAGTTTGGAGGATCTGGGGACAGGTAATAGCAATCAGCCCCAGCATTTT CASSLEDLGTGNSNQPQHF
NA TRBJ2-7 TRBV19 TRBD2 TGTGCCAGTATGAGGACTAGCGGCTACGAGCAGTACTTC CASMRTSGYEQYF
NA TRBJ1-5 TRBV21-1 NA TGTGCCAGCAGCCGAAACCGGGGACAGGGGGTATTTCGGAATCAGCCCCAGCATTTT CASSRNRGQGVFRNQPQHF
NA TRBJ1-5 TRBV7-9 NA TGTGCCAGCAGCTTCCGACAGGTAGTTAGCAATCAGCCCCAGCATTTT CASSFRQVVSNQPQHF
few TRBJ1-1 TRBV6-5 TRBD1 TGTGCCAGCAGTTTCACCGGACAGGGGGCTGAAGCTTTCTTT CASSFTGQGAEAFF
NA TRBJ2-1 TRBV24-1 TRBD2 TGTGCCACCAGTGATTCCGGGACTAGTGAGCAGTTCTTC CATSDSGTSEQFF
few TRBJ1-4 TRBV19 NA TGTGCCAGTAGCCCCCGCGTCACAACTAATGAAAAACTGTTTTTT CASSPRVTTNEKLFF
NA TRBJ2-1 TRBV24-1 TRBD1 TGTGCCACCAGTGACAACGGACAGGGCAGAATCAATGAGCAGTTCTTC CATSDNGQGRINEQFF
NA TRBJ1-2 TRBV3-1/TRBV3-2 TRBD1 TGTGCCAGCAGCCAAGGGACAGGGGGCAGTGGCTACACCTTC CASSQGTGGSGYTF
NA TRBJ1-2 TRBV2 TRBD1 TGTGCCAGCAGTGCCTTACAGGGGAATGGCTACACCTTC CASSALQGNGYTF
NA TRBJ2-7 TRBV7-2 NA TGTGCCAGCAGCTTTACCGGCTCCTACGAGCAGTACTTC CASSFTGSYEQYF
NA TRBJ2-3 TRBV24-1 NA TGTGCCACCAGTCGGGGTCAGGGGTCCGATACGCAGTATTTT CATSRGQGSDTQYF
NA TRBJ2-7 TRBV14 TRBD2 TGTGCCAGCACCATGCAACTAGCGCGGGGCCGGCCCCTCTACGAGCAGTACTTC CASTMQLARGRPLYEQYF
NA TRBJ2-7 TRBV27 NA TGTGCCAGCAGTTTAGGCGAGGGGGTTTTTTATGAGCAGTACTTC CASSLGEGVFYEQYF
once TRBJ1-1 TRBV10-3 NA TGTGCCATCAGTGACCCGGACGCAGGGTTGAACACTAAAGCTTTCTTT CAISDPDAGLNTKAFF
NA TRBJ2-7 TRBV5-1 NA TGCGCCAGCACCCAGGACAGTGTATCCGAGCAGTACTTC CASTQDSVSEQYF
NA TRBJ1-1 TRBV10-3 TRBD1 TGTGCCATCAGTGACTCTGGACAGGGCGGTACTGAAGCTTTCTTT CAISDSGQGGTEAFF
NA TRBJ2-7 TRBV6-5 TRBD1 TGTGCCAGCAGTTTATCGAGGGGGCCATATTACGAGCAGTACTTC CASSLSRGPYYEQYF
NA TRBJ2-7 TRBV28 TRBD2 TGTGCCAGCAGTCCAACTAGCGGGGGTGTTGCCTACGAGCAGTACTTC CASSPTSGGVAYEQYF
NA TRBJ1-5 TRBV29-1 NA TGCAGCGTCGCCTTAGGGGTCAATCAGCCCCAGCATTTT CSVALGVNQPQHF
NA TRBJ2-1 TRBV19 NA TGTGCCACCAAAGACAGGTTCCGACAGCGGGGTCTCAATGAGCAGTTCTTC CATKDRFRQRGLNEQFF
NA TRBJ1-1 TRBV4-1 NA TGCGCCAGCAGCCAAGATCGTCAGGTTGAAGCTTTCTTT CASSQDRQVEAFF
once TRBJ2-5 TRBV27 TRBD2 TGTGCCAGCAGTTTTAGCGGGGGGAATTCAGAGACCCAGTACTTC CASSFSGGNSETQYF
NA TRBJ2-2 TRBV19 NA TGTGCCAGTACTAACCTCGGGGAGGTCGGGGAGCTGTTTTTT CASTNLGEVGELFF
NA TRBJ1-2 TRBV7-8 TRBD1 TGTGCCAGCAGCGTAACAGGGGGCTCCGCTGGCTACACCTTC CASSVTGGSAGYTF
NA TRBJ2-7 TRBV12-3/TRBV12-4 NA TGTGCCAGCAGTTTGAGGGAAAACTACGAGCAGTACTTC CASSLRENYEQYF
NA TRBJ1-6 TRBV5-5 TRBD1 TGTGCCAGCAGCTTGGCCGGGACAGAGTATAATTCACCCCTCCACTTT CASSLAGTEYNSPLHF
NA TRBJ2-3 TRBV3-1/TRBV3-2 NA TGTGCCAGCAGCCAAGTATCTAGCAGAAGCACAGATACGCAGTATTTT CASSQVSSRSTDTQYF
NA TRBJ2-3 TRBV18 NA TGTGCCAGCTCAGCAGGGTGGGACACAGATACGCAGTATTTT CASSAGWDTDTQYF
NA TRBJ1-2 TRBV6-1 TRBD1 TGTGCCAGCAGTGAAAACAGGGGGCTCGGAGGCTACACCTTC CASSENRGLGGYTF
NA TRBJ1-2 TRBV11-2 NA TGTGCCAGCAGCCCCTCGCGGGGAAACTATGGCTACACCTTC CASSPSRGNYGYTF
NA TRBJ2-1 TRBV7-8 NA TGTGCCAGCAGCTCTGTTACAGGGTTGATCTACAATGAGCAGTTCTTC CASSSVTGLIYNEQFF
NA TRBJ1-1 TRBV2 NA TGTGCCAGCAGTGAAAAGAGGGGAGGGAACACTGAAGCTTTCTTT CASSEKRGGNTEAFF
once TRBJ2-3 TRBV3-1/TRBV3-2 TRBD2 TGTGCCAGCAGCCCCCTAGCGGGGGGAACCACAGATACGCAGTATTTT CASSPLAGGTTDTQYF
NA TRBJ2-3 TRBV4-1 TRBD2 TGCGCCAGCAGCCAAGACGTTGAGACTAGCGGGGGGTGGTTCGATACGCAGTATTTT CASSQDVETSGGWFDTQYF
NA TRBJ1-2 TRBV19 TRBD1 TGTGCCAGTAGTCTCCCTATTCGGACAGGGGGCAACGGCTACACCTTC CASSLPIRTGGNGYTF
NA TRBJ1-3 TRBV5-1 NA TGCGCCAGCAGCTTGGGGAGGACCTCTGGAAACACCATATATTTT CASSLGRTSGNTIYF
once TRBJ1-5 TRBV19 TRBD1 TGTGCCAGTAGTGATCCGGGACAGGGGCAGGGTCAGCCCCAGCATTTT CASSDPGQGQGQPQHF
NA TRBJ1-2 TRBV10-2 TRBD1 TGCGCCAGCAGTGAGTCTGGGACAGGGGGCAACTATGGCTACACCTTC CASSESGTGGNYGYTF
NA TRBJ1-2 TRBV29-1 NA TGCAGCGTTCAATACAGGGACGGCTATGGCTACACCTTC CSVQYRDGYGYTF
NA TRBJ2-7 TRBV5-8 NA TGTGCCAGCAGCTTTGCGACTCCGCAATCCTACGAGCAGTACTTC CASSFATPQSYEQYF
NA TRBJ1-5 TRBV19 TRBD1 TGTGCCAGTAGTGCCCAGGGACAGCATAGCAATCAGCCCCAGCATTTT CASSAQGQHSNQPQHF
NA TRBJ1-5 TRBV4-1 TRBD1 TGCGCCAGCAGCCAAGATGTAGGGGGCTATAGCAATCAGCCCCAGCATTTT CASSQDVGGYSNQPQHF
NA TRBJ2-7 TRBV3-1/TRBV3-2 TRBD1 TGTGCCAGCAGGGGGGGGACAGGGACCGAGCAGTACTTC CASRGGTGTEQYF
NA TRBJ2-2 TRBV18 NA TGTGCCAGCTCACCAAGTTCAGGGGCCGGGGAGCTGTTTTTT CASSPSSGAGELFF